This T cell receptor (beta chain) appears in the sequencing data of a study of OX40 agonist ivuxolimab in advanced cancers. Study-wide background: At 0.01 to 10 mg/kg, ivuxolimab was administered intravenously to patients every 2 weeks.

Concerning this clone itself: Its target is unknown.

Baseline, cycle 4 day 1, and cycle 7 day 1 were the blood sampling points. This table comes from immunoSEQ multiplex PCR, and its TCRdb copy is limited to in-frame clones, with some not included. The table has about 18,000 clones, approximately 85% seen once. Overall study results and limits: Antigen specificity remained undetermined for the expanded peripheral T cells. Relative to CD4+, CD8+ T cells held more expanded clones on average.

The CDR3 extends over 13 amino acids. V lost 2 bases and J lost 2, with 4 bases in between. Germline-derived CDR1 and CDR2 are SGHAT and FQNNGV. This chain links TRBV11-2 with TRBJ1-5, with D hard to call. Here the sequenced sample was CD4+ or CD8+ T cells sorted from blood, taken in a trial of the OX40 agonist ivuxolimab. This clonotype originated in an adult with an advanced solid tumor such as melanoma, head and neck, liver or kidney cancer. The CDR3 sequence is CASSLTGNQPQHF. CDR3 coding DNA: TGTGCCAGCAGCTTAACAGGCAATCAGCCCCAGCATTTT.